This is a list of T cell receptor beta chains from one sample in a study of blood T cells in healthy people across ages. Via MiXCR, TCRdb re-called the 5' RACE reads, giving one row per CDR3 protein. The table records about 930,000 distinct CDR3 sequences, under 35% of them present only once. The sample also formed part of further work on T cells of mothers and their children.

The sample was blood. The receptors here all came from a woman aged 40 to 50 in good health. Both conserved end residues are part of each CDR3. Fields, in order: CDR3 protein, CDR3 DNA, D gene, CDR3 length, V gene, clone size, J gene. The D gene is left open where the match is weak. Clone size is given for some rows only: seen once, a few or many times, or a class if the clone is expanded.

CASSWVTGANTEAFF | TGTGCCAGCAGCTGGGTGACAGGGGCAAACACTGAAGCTTTCTTT | TRBD1 | 15 | TRBV7-2 | few | TRBJ1-1
CASGLGVASTDTQYF | TGCGCCAGCGGCTTGGGGGTAGCTAGCACAGATACGCAGTATTTT | . | 15 | TRBV5-1 | . | TRBJ2-3
CASTLSGAALADTQYF | TGTGCCAGCACTCTCTCAGGGGCAGCGTTAGCAGATACGCAGTATTTT | . | 16 | TRBV6-5 | . | TRBJ2-3
CASSPQGTPEAFF | TGTGCCAGCAGCCCTCAAGGGACACCTGAAGCTTTCTTT | . | 13 | TRBV13 | . | TRBJ1-1
CASSDALGAFGYTF | TGTGCCAGCAGCGACGCGCTGGGGGCTTTTGGCTACACCTTC | . | 14 | TRBV7-2 | . | TRBJ1-2
CASSQQQGLNTDTQYF | TGCGCCAGCAGCCAGCAACAGGGCCTCAACACAGATACGCAGTATTTT | . | 16 | TRBV4-1 | . | TRBJ2-3
CASSPKPSNYGYTF | TGTGCCAGCAGCCCGAAACCTTCTAACTATGGCTACACCTTC | . | 14 | TRBV14 | . | TRBJ1-2
CASSLMVGNEQFF | TGTGCCAGCAGCTTAATGGTTGGAAATGAGCAGTTCTTC | . | 13 | TRBV7-3 | many | TRBJ2-1
CASSPVRQSSGNTIYF | TGTGCCAGCAGTCCAGTTAGACAGAGCTCTGGAAACACCATATATTTT | . | 16 | TRBV6-6 | . | TRBJ1-3
CASSEDVTGFREQYF | TGTGCCAGCAGTGAGGACGTGACAGGGTTCCGCGAGCAGTACTTC | TRBD1 | 15 | TRBV28 | many | TRBJ2-7
CASSPEGSGAFYEQYF | TGTGCCAGCAGCCCCGAGGGTAGCGGGGCCTTTTACGAGCAGTACTTC | TRBD2 | 16 | TRBV3-1 | few | TRBJ2-7
CSASDSLRWRSPLHF | TGCAGTGCCTCGGACAGCCTAAGGTGGAGATCACCCCTCCACTTT | . | 15 | TRBV20-1 | . | TRBJ1-6
CASRATGNTRELFF | TGTGCCAGCAGGGCCACAGGGAACACCAGGGAGCTGTTTTTT | . | 14 | TRBV7-2 | . | TRBJ2-2
CASSLGVAGAYNEQFF | TGCGCCAGCAGCTTGGGAGTTGCGGGGGCCTACAATGAGCAGTTCTTC | TRBD2 | 16 | TRBV5-1 | once | TRBJ2-1
CASSSVLRAGGPDEQYF | TGTGCCAGCAGTTCAGTCCTGAGAGCGGGGGGGCCTGACGAGCAGTACTTC | TRBD2 | 17 | TRBV27 | many | TRBJ2-7
CSAERDSGYTF | TGCAGCGCTGAGAGGGATTCTGGCTACACCTTC | . | 11 | TRBV29-1 | few | TRBJ1-2
CASSVGGGRVYGYTF | TGTGCCAGCAGCGTGGGTGGTGGGAGGGTCTATGGCTACACCTTC | . | 15 | TRBV9 | once | TRBJ1-2
CVSSLPGVETQYF | TGTGTCAGCAGCTTACCCGGGGTAGAGACCCAGTACTTC | . | 13 | TRBV7-9 | few | TRBJ2-5